Shown below are 14 T cell receptor beta chains from a single sample sequenced in a study of blood T cell repertoires in COVID-19. Generated by immunoSEQ multiplex PCR, the TCRdb table keeps only in-frame clones and is missing some. The data contain 30,000 to 40,000 clones, around 90% of them singletons. Sequenced sample: peripheral blood. Receptors were obtained from a human donor in a cohort sampled during active COVID-19.

The chain uses TRBV2 and TRBJ2-3; D unclear. V was trimmed by 7 bases and J by 7 bases, leaving 12 bases between them. Germline CDR1 SNHLY, CDR2 FYNNEI. There are 12 residues in the CDR3. CDR3 amino acids: CASTPIENTQYF. CDR3 nucleotides: TGTGCCAGCACTCCTATAGAAAATACGCAGTATTTT.

The rearrangement links TRBV7-2 to TRBJ1-1, with D unclear. Deletions cut 4 bases from V and 3 bases from J, with 12 bases between. This CDR3 comprises 14 residues. Germline V gene sequence: CDR1 SGHTA, CDR2 FQGNSA. The DNA for the CDR3 is TGTGCCAGCAGCTCCCCGGGTGGGTACACTGAAGCTTTCTTT. Translating it yields CASSSPGGYTEAFF.

The V call is TRBV6-5, the J call TRBJ2-1; the D gene is possibly TRBD1 (6 bases). V lost 3 bases, J lost 6 bases, and 9 bases lay in between. CDR1 is MNHEY, CDR2 SVGAGI, per germline. The CDR3 has 13 residues. Written as DNA, the CDR3 is TGTGCCAGCAGTTATAGGGGGTCCAATGAGCAGTTCTTC. Translated: CASSYRGSNEQFF.

The V and J genes are TRBV7-2 and TRBJ2-7, with TRBD1 matching 7 bases. This CDR3 comprises 14 residues. Germline values: CDR1 SGHTA, CDR2 FQGNSA. After removal of 5 bases from V and 3 bases from J, the junction contained 7 bases not matched to a gene. The CDR3 loop is CASSPSGTVYEQYF. CDR3 DNA sequence: TGTGCCAGCAGCCCTTCAGGGACAGTCTACGAGCAGTACTTC. Variable domain in full (rest from reference TRBV7-2 and TRBJ2-7): GAGVSQSPSNKVTEKGKDVELRCDPISGHTALYWYRQSLGQGLEFLIYFQGNSAPDKSGLPSDRFSAERTGGSVSTLTIQRTQQEDSAVYLCASSPSGTVYEQYFGPGTRLTVT.

The chain couples TRBV12-5 to TRBJ2-3; 7 nucleotides line up with TRBD2. The CDR3 covers 14 residues. J lost 2 bases, V lost 5 bases, and 4 bases had no gene match. Germline loops: CDR1 LGHNT, CDR2 FRNRAP. CDR3 in DNA: TGTGCTAGTGGTCTCGGGACTATCACAGATACGCAGTATTTT. Residues: CASGLGTITDTQYF.

V is TRBV4-3 and J is TRBJ2-7, with TRBD1 matching 7 bases. CDR1 is LGHNA, CDR2 YSLEER, per germline. After removal of 2 bases from V and 0 bases from J, the junction contained 1 base not matched to a gene. The CDR3 contains 14 residues. The CDR3 DNA sequence: TGCGCCAGCAGCCAAAGGGACAGCTCCTACGAGCAGTACTTC. Translated: CASSQRDSSYEQYF.

The CDR3 DNA reads as TGTGCCAGCAGCGACAGGGGGAGCAATCAGCCCCAGCATTTT. Translated: CASSDRGSNQPQHF. The chain employs TRBV6-5 and TRBJ1-5; 9 bases align to TRBD1. CDR1 and CDR2 (germline): MNHEY, SVGAGI. This CDR3 region has 14 residues. V was pared by 6 bases and J by 1 base, with 1 base of the junction left unmatched.

This chain joins TRBV7-8 and TRBJ1-4; D possibly corresponds to TRBD1 (6 bases). Germline loops: CDR1 SGHVS, CDR2 FQNEAQ. The CDR3 spans 17 residues. V was clipped by 1 base and J by 0 bases, with 12 bases between them. The CDR3 reads CASSLVGQGTTNEKLFF. The CDR3 DNA sequence: TGTGCCAGCAGCTTAGTGGGTCAGGGGACAACTAATGAAAAACTGTTTTTT.

This chain connects TRBV19 to TRBJ2-3; D might be TRBD2 (6 bases). The germline gives CDR1 LNHDA, CDR2 SQIVND (reference sequence). Between the trimmed V and J ends, which lost 6 bases and 8 bases, there was a span of 15 bases. CDR3 length equals 13 residues. The CDR3 bases are TGTGCCAGTAGACTAGCTGTTGAGGCTACGCAGTATTTT. Translated, it gives CASRLAVEATQYF. Complete variable domain (other parts from reference TRBV19 and TRBJ2-3): DGGITQSPKYLFRKEGQNVTLSCEQNLNHDAMYWYRQDPGQGLRLIYYSQIVNDFQKGDIAEGYSVSREKKESFPLTVTSAQKNPTAFYLCASRLAVEATQYFGPGTRLTVL.

The V and J genes are TRBV10-3 and TRBJ2-3; D unclear. Germline V gene data show CDR1 as ENHRY and CDR2 as SYGVKD. The CDR3 is 10 amino acids. V lost 2 bases to trimming and J lost 14 bases, with 8 bases between them. The CDR3 spells CAISEVVPYF. The CDR3 coding sequence is TGTGCCATCAGTGAGGTCGTTCCGTATTTT.

The chain recombines TRBV5-6 with TRBJ1-1; 9 bases map to TRBD1. CDR3 length equals 13 residues. The trim removed 4 bases at V and 7 bases at J, leaving 5 bases unmatched. Germline V gene data show CDR1 as SGHDT and CDR2 as YYEEEE. CDR3 in amino acids: CASSPGQGNEAFF. CDR3 nucleotide sequence: TGTGCCAGCAGCCCGGGACAGGGAAATGAAGCTTTCTTT.

The rearrangement links TRBV4-2 to TRBJ2-1, with a tentative D call TRBD2 (5 bases). Germline loops: CDR1 LGHNA, CDR2 YNFKEQ. CDR3 length: 12 amino acids. V lost 2 bases, J lost 7 bases, and 6 bases lay in between. The CDR3 DNA reads as TGTGCCAGCAGCCAAAGGGAGAATGAGCAGTTCTTC. Its translation: CASSQRENEQFF.

This rearrangement joins TRBV3-1 (or the pseudogene TRBV3-2) to TRBJ1-5, with a weak D call TRBD1 (6 bases). Per the germline V gene, CDR1 is LGHDT and CDR2 is YNNKEL (reference sequence). With 1 base removed from V and 6 bases from J, the gap between germline ends came to 10 bases. CDR3 length: 14 residues. The CDR3: CASSQGRGRQPQHF. The CDR3 DNA is TGTGCCAGCAGCCAAGGCAGGGGCCGTCAGCCCCAGCATTTT.

CDR3 loop: CARSLKQGPYEQYF. In DNA, the CDR3 is TGTGCCAGAAGCTTGAAACAGGGCCCCTACGAGCAGTACTTC. The rearrangement uses TRBV5-3 and TRBJ2-7; a possible D gene is TRBD1 (6 bases). TRBV5-3 is an open reading frame whose function is uncertain. Trimming removed 1 base at V and 2 bases at J, with 10 bases between. The CDR3 has 14 amino acids.